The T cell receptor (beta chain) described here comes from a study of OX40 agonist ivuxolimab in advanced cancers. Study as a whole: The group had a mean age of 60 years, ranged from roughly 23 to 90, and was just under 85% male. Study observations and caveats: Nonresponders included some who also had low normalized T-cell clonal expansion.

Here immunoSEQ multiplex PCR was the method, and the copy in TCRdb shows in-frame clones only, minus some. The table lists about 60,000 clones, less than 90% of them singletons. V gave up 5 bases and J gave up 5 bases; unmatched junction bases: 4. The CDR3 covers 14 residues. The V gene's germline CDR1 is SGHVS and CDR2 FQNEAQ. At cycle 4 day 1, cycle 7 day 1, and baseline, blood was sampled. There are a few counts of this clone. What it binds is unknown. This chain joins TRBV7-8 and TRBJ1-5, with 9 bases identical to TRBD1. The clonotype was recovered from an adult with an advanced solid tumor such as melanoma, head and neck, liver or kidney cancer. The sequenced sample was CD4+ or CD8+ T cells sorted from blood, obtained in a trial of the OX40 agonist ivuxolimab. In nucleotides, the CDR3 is TGTGCCAGCAGCGAGACAGGGGGGGATCAGCCCCAGCATTTT. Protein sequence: CASSETGGDQPQHF. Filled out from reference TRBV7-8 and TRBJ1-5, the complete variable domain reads GAGVSQSPRYKVAKRGQDVALRCDPISGHVSLFWYQQALGQGPEFLTYFQNEAQLDKSGLPSDRFFAERPEGSVSTLKIQRTQQEDSAVYLCASSETGGDQPQHFGDGTRLSIL.